This entry describes one T cell receptor beta chain. The target of this receptor is not known. The cohort consisted of fewer than 700 healthy bone marrow donors. At the time of sampling, all cohort members were nominally healthy, though unrecorded immune exposures were likely present. The donor was CMV seronegative and belonged to the group of under 400 seronegative cohort members. A peripheral blood sample was collected from each donor, and TCR beta sequencing was performed on peripheral blood mononuclear cells. Genomic DNA extraction from the blood cell samples was performed with the Qiagen DNeasy Blood Extraction Kit. These data belong to a study of cytomegalovirus exposure and HLA in healthy donors (TCRdb year 2017). The study in broad terms: According to an earlier analysis of a few hundred of the donors, 200 million or so T cells yielded roughly 100 million unique TCR beta sequences and about 280 Gb of sequence data. A later analysis re-examined previously published TCR beta repertoires from roughly 720 donors and added high-resolution HLA genotyping to investigate patterns of TCR occurrence. Roughly 5 DR-DQ haplotypes were handled as single units for association and clustering, since linkage in the cohort was strong. Rather than using new phenotypic data, the later analysis identified candidate immune exposures from TCR beta sequences and from how often those sequences occurred across donors. Donor age, sex, ethnicity and CMV serostatus were compiled together with the repertoire data. To predict cytomegalovirus infection status, the study combined high-throughput TCR immunosequencing, statistical association of individual TCRs with disease status, and machine learning. The number of donors typed differed by locus, with 629-630 for A, B, C, DRB1 and DQB1, 522 for DQA1, under 610 for DPA1, and about 450 for DPB1. All discovery cohort repertoires had been generated on a single sequencing platform. The study used immunosequencing to profile the T cell repertoires of under 700 subjects and linked those repertoires to cytomegalovirus serostatus. An earlier analysis of around 580 of the donors used high-throughput TCR beta sequencing to judge whether each TCR beta V gene segment behaved as functional or pseudogenic. An early release covering more than 500 HLA-typed donors comprised around 300 gigabases of sequencing data and tens of millions of unique TCR sequences. Along with the roughly 710-subject first cohort, a separate validation cohort of 120 different subjects was used. Class I and class II HLA loci were covered by the typing at four-digit resolution. The study was designed to test whether signatures of past pathogen exposure could be identified by cataloging public T cell receptors. Among the roughly 430 genotyped donors, about 83% belonged to the genetic ancestry cluster associated with self-reported Caucasian donors. A later genetic analysis took genome-wide SNP genotypes for about three fifths of the 666 donors and used that subset as a discovery cohort. Across 300 to 500 genotyped donors of the cohort, an average of roughly 250,000 unique TCR beta nucleotide sequences per donor were sequenced, and roughly a sixth of those sequences were non-productive. Overall results and qualifications from the work: In a later analysis, about 16,000 TCR beta sequences were associated with specific HLA alleles at a false discovery rate of 0.05. A cluster of highly shared sequence variants was judged likely to be a technical artifact of the sequencing pipeline. A total of 164 TCR beta chains were listed by the study as associated with cytomegalovirus. A further reported finding was that TCR beta sequences accurately predicted the HLA-A and HLA-B alleles for most subjects in the first cohort. For the cohort, immune exposure information was limited to CMV serostatus. An earlier analysis of around 500 of the donors showed that most TCR beta V segments appeared in productive rearrangements either about 87% or about 30% of the time, which broadly matched IMGT annotations. Because HLA typing was missing for some donors at each locus, association tests included only the typed subset. Some IMGT-functional V segments, including TRBV6-2 and TRBV6-3, could not be told apart with the 87-base-pair reads, so those segments were excluded. Most CMV-associated TCR beta chains appeared to be HLA-restricted in a later analysis, and the HLA associations seemed to be driven largely by CMV exposure. Most TCR sequences were seen in very few donors, while some public TCRs were found in many individuals. The earlier analysis of almost 600 of the donors excluded approximately 15 rarely observed V segments, including chromosome 9 orphons, because counts were too low. In a later analysis, TCR association rates were found to vary across HLA loci, with the most associated TCRs seen for DRB1 alleles and the fewest for HLA-C alleles. In vitro tests confirmed that a few of the cytomegalovirus-associated TCR beta chains recognize cytomegalovirus antigens. Only TCR beta chains were sequenced in this cohort, and the absence of alpha or paired-chain data limited detectable features. According to a later analysis, parvovirus B19, influenza, CMV and Epstein-Barr virus appeared linked to several top co-occurrence clusters. An association between a missense DCLRE1C variant and V-gene and J-gene trimming of TCR beta chains was found in a later genetic analysis and replicated in an independent cohort. Correlated functional status among segregating V segments might reflect linkage disequilibrium, but an unknown experimental factor could not be ruled out. In a later genetic analysis, fewer N-insertions in productive TCRs were reported among donors in an Asian-associated ancestry cluster than the roughly 640-donor mean. A later analysis found that HLA-associated TCR beta chains were more clonally expanded and had lower generation probabilities than equally common non-associated chains. The presence/absence analyses assumed that sequencing depth was roughly uniform across donors, and that assumption may not be true. The authors suggested that the approach could potentially be generalized to other disease states and immunological phenotypes. When HLA alleles, especially DR and DQ, strongly co-occurred, attributing TCR associations to individual alleles was difficult. Cytomegalovirus status was reported to be diagnosed by the classifier with high specificity and sensitivity in both the original and validation cohorts.

Receptors were amplified or captured by the immunoSEQ multiplex PCR assay. A mixture of 60 forward primers for TCR Vbeta segments and 13 reverse primers for TCR Jbeta segments was used in the multiplex PCR. Amplification of the CDR3 region of rearranged TCR beta genes was performed with a multiplex PCR assay on genomic DNA. On the Illumina HiSeq System, the amplified TCR beta libraries were sequenced as 87-base-pair reads. Turning to the authors' computational methods: In a later analysis, roughly 80 million unique TCR beta chains were counted across the roughly 610 repertoires, and about 9.9 million of these chains were shared by at least two donors. Raw reads were error-corrected and collapsed into unique sequences by a nearest-neighbor algorithm in which closely related sequences were merged to remove PCR and sequencing errors. V, D and J gene segments were assigned by aligning CDR3 sequences to IMGT reference sequences. For a sequence to be retained, a match of at least six nucleotides was required to both a V gene segment and a J gene segment. A rearrangement counted as productive if the CDR3 had no stop codons and remained in frame with V and J, and every other rearrangement counted as non-productive. Following IMGT convention, CDR3 was defined as the stretch from the second conserved V-encoded cysteine up to the conserved J-encoded phenylalanine. Sequences without an unambiguous match to a single V gene segment were excluded from the earlier analysis of a few hundred of the donors. An earlier analysis of over 450 of the donors classified V segments as functional when productive rearrangements were above 56.7% and as segregating when the standard deviation between donors was above 5%. A statistical classification framework was built to diagnose cytomegalovirus status from the catalog of TCR beta chain sequences. In a later analysis, V and J genes were assigned by comparing TCR nucleotide sequences against IMGT/GENE-DB human TR gene sequences. The TCRdist pipeline was used in a later analysis to assign CDR3 sequences and most-parsimonious VDJ recombination scenarios. In a later analysis, each TCR beta chain was defined by its CDR3 amino acid sequence together with its V-gene family, and reads lacking a unique V-gene family were excluded. In a later analysis, 550 to 650 highly shared, low-generation-probability nucleotide sequences were removed to address suspected cross-contamination and a sequencing artifact. A later analysis calculated a clonal expansion index for each public chain from normalized within-repertoire ranks of inferred template counts. In a later analysis, generation probabilities were computed using a VDJ recombination model fitted to out-of-frame rearrangements, and the results were checked against IGoR. Hypergeometric tests were used in a later analysis to score TCR-TCR, TCR-HLA and TCR-CMV co-occurrence, with a repertoire-size bias correction applied to the TCR pairs. A later analysis estimated false discovery rates by permuting HLA or CMV assignments 20 times. In a later analysis, co-occurring TCRs were grouped using DBSCAN, and TCRdist sequence similarity was added for clustering within HLA-allele-positive subsets. Repertoires with fewer than 30,000 or more than 120,000 public chains, plus five repertoires with anomalous nucleotide sharing, were excluded from co-occurrence clustering. TCRdb re-hosts the immuneACCESS table, in-frame sequences only. Its copies lack some clones; in the studies checked, an unresolved V gene accounts for under half of them, and the cause for the rest is not known. Clonal size and the V and J genes are those of that table, whereas D and trimming came from the DNA. This sample's records show roughly 100,000 clones. Around 3.2% of the sample lies in the top ten.

The junction shows trimming of 3 bases on V and 6 bases on J, and the gene matches do not reach 10 bases of it. In the germline V gene (reference sequence), CDR1 corresponds to MNHNY and CDR2 to SVGAGI. Including the terminal cysteine and phenylalanine, the CDR3 comprises 15 residues. The only DNA kept is the CDR3, 45 bases in frame from the first base. This receptor was taken from a man aged 35-49 years in good health and CMV-seronegative. The sequenced material came from PBMCs. The V and J segments used are TRBV6-6 and TRBJ1-2; 7 central bases correspond to TRBD1. The sequence in DNA is TGTGCCAGCAGTTATCGGTCCGGGACAGAGGATGGCTACACCTTC. This yields the protein CASSYRSGTEDGYTF.